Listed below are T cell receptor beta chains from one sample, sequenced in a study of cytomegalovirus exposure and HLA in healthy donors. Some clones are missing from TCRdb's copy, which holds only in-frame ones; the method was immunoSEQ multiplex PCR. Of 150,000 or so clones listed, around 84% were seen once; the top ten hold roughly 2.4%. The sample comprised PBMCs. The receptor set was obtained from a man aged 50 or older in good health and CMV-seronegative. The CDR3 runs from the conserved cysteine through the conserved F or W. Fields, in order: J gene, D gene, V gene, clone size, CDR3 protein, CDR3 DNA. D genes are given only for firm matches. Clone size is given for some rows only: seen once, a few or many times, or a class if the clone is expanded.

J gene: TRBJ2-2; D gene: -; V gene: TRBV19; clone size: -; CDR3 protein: CASSISAGLAGELFF; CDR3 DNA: TGTGCCAGTAGTATATCCGCAGGGTTGGCCGGGGAGCTGTTTTTT
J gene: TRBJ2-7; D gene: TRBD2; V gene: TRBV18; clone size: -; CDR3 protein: CASSPGLAETYEQYF; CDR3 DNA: TGTGCCAGCTCACCAGGACTAGCGGAAACCTACGAGCAGTACTTC
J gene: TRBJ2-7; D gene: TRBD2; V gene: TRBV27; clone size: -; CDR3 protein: CASSLGGLHYEQYF; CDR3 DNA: TGTGCCAGCAGTTTAGGGGGACTACACTACGAGCAGTACTTC
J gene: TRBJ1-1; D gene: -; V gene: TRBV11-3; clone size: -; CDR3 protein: CASSTEGWMNTEAFF; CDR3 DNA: TGTGCCAGCAGCACCGAGGGATGGATGAACACTGAAGCTTTCTTT
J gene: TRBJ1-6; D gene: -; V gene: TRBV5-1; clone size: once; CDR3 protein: CASSLEGGSNSPLHF; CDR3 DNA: TGCGCCAGCAGCTTGGAAGGCGGCAGTAATTCACCCCTCCACTTT
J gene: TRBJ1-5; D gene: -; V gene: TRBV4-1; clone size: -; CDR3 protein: CASSQEAPGTSNQPQHF; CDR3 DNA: TGCGCCAGCAGCCAAGAGGCCCCCGGGACAAGTAATCAGCCCCAGCATTTT
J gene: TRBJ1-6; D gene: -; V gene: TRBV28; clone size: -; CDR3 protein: CASSPSRTWGLNSPLHF; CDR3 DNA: TGTGCCAGCAGCCCATCGAGGACATGGGGGCTTAATTCACCCCTCCACTTT
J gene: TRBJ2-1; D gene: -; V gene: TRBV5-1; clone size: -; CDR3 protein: CASSLAGSGYNEQFF; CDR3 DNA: TGCGCCAGCAGCTTGGCCGGGAGCGGCTACAATGAGCAGTTCTTC
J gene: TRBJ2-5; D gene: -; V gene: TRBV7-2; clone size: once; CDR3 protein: CASSFSGEETQYF; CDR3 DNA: TGTGCCAGCAGCTTTTCGGGGGAAGAGACCCAGTACTTC
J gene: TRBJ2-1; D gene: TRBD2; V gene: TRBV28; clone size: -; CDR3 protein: CASKERGSSYNEQFF; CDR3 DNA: TGTGCCAGCAAAGAGCGGGGGAGCTCCTACAATGAGCAGTTCTTC
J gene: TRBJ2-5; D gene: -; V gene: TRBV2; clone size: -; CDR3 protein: CASSEGSQYF; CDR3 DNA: TGTGCCAGCAGTGAGGGCTCCCAGTACTTC
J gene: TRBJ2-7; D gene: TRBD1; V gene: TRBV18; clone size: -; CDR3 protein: CASSPAGTVGYEQYF; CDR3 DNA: TGTGCCAGCTCTCCAGCCGGGACAGTTGGCTACGAGCAGTACTTC
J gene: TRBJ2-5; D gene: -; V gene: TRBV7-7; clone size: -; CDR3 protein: CASSLRASAQETQYF; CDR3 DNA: TGTGCCAGCAGCCTCAGGGCTAGCGCCCAAGAGACCCAGTACTTC
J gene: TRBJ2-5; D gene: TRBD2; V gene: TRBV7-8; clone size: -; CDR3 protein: CASSTGGAYQETQYF; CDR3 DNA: TGTGCCAGCAGCACCGGGGGGGCGTACCAAGAGACCCAGTACTTC